The next 27 T cell receptor beta chains were all read from a single sample in a study of control samples from healthy donors and cancer patients. Some clones are missing from TCRdb's copy, which holds only in-frame ones; the method was immunoSEQ multiplex PCR. Among tens of thousands of clones listed, roughly 90% were seen once. The sequenced sample consisted of PBMCs. The receptors were sampled from a man in his forties with colorectal cancer.

For the CDR3, the DNA is TGCAGCGTTCGTAGACCACCTGGAAACACCATATATTTT. Its translation is CSVRRPPGNTIYF. This sequence joins TRBV29-1 and TRBJ1-3; D is ambiguous. The germline V gene encodes CDR1 SQVTM and CDR2 ANQGSEA. V was trimmed by 5 bases and J by 2 bases, leaving 10 bases between them. The CDR3 extends over 13 amino acids.

This sequence joins TRBV7-3 and TRBJ2-5; 7 nucleotides line up with TRBD2. Germline trimming cut 3 bases from V and 1 base from J; bases unmatched to any gene: 8. This CDR3 has 16 residues. Germline CDR1 and CDR2: SGHTA and FQGTGA. The CDR3 nucleotides are TGTGCCAGCAGCTTCACCGGGACTATAACCCAAGAGACCCAGTACTTC. This translates into CASSFTGTITQETQYF. The full variable domain, in which reference TRBV7-3 and TRBJ2-5 provide the parts outside the CDR3, is GAGVSQTPSNKVTEKGKYVELRCDPISGHTALYWYRQSLGQGPEFLIYFQGTGAADDSGLPNDRFFAVRPEGSVSTLKIQRTERGDSAVYLCASSFTGTITQETQYFGPGTRLLVL.

J is TRBJ1-1 and V is TRBV19; D is perhaps TRBD1 (5 bases). The CDR3 consists of 14 residues. V was trimmed by 5 bases and J by 6 bases, leaving 16 bases between them. Germline assignment: CDR1 LNHDA and CDR2 SQIVND (reference sequence). The CDR3 DNA reads as TGTGCCAGTAGTGGGGGTGGCAGTCCTTCTGAAGCTTTCTTT. This translates into CASSGGGSPSEAFF.

The chain joins TRBV6-5 to TRBJ1-1; D not resolved. The CDR3 is 13 amino acids. Deletions cut 8 bases from V and 2 bases from J, with 12 bases between. The V gene's germline CDR1 is MNHEY and CDR2 SVGAGI. The CDR3 sequence: CASGGSRNTEAFF. The CDR3 DNA reads as TGTGCCAGCGGCGGGTCCCGTAACACTGAAGCTTTCTTT.

This sequence joins TRBV7-9 and TRBJ2-1, with D tentatively TRBD1 or TRBD2 (5 bases each). This CDR3 comprises 16 residues. Germline V gene data show CDR1 as SEHNR and CDR2 as FQNEAQ (reference sequence). V shed 6 bases and J shed 1 base, with 16 bases lying between them. In DNA, the CDR3 is TGTGCCAGCAGTCCGGGGACCTCCGTTTCCTACAATGAGCAGTTCTTC. It yields the protein CASSPGTSVSYNEQFF.

The chain carries TRBV2 and TRBJ1-4, with a possible D match to TRBD1 (5 bases). The CDR3 sequence is 15 residues long. Deletions cut 4 bases from V and 10 bases from J, with 19 bases between. CDR1 and CDR2 from the germline V gene are SNHLY and FYNNEI. The CDR3 sequence is CASSVVDRGIGKLFF. CDR3 bases: TGTGCCAGCAGTGTAGTTGACAGAGGGATAGGAAAACTGTTTTTT.

This clone came up once. The chain joins TRBV4-1 to TRBJ2-6; 7 bases are a match to TRBD2. Germline values: CDR1 MGHRA, CDR2 YSYEKL. V gave up 0 bases and J gave up 0 bases; unmatched junction bases: 11. This CDR3 spans 20 amino acids. DNA for the CDR3: TGCGCCAGCAGCCAAGACCGAGGTCGGCCGGGAGGCTCTGGGGCCAACGTCCTGACTTTC. This sequence encodes CASSQDRGRPGGSGANVLTF.

V gene TRBV15 combines with J gene TRBJ2-1; D ambiguous. Between the trimmed V and J ends, which lost 5 bases and 7 bases, there was a span of 12 bases. CDR3 length equals 13 residues. CDR1 and CDR2 (germline): LNHNV, YYDKDF (reference sequence). Here the CDR3 reads CATSGGAKNEQFF. The CDR3 nucleotides read TGTGCCACCAGCGGCGGTGCCAAGAATGAGCAGTTCTTC.

Here the CDR3 reads CASSPTEAGGNEQYF. CDR3 in DNA: TGTGCCAGCAGTCCAACCGAAGCAGGAGGGAACGAGCAGTACTTC. The J gene is TRBJ2-7, the V gene TRBV2, with D maybe TRBD2 (6 bases). Germline CDR1 reads SNHLY; CDR2 reads FYNNEI. The V and J ends lost 5 bases and 5 bases respectively, with 19 bases between them. CDR3 length: 15 residues.

This rearrangement joins TRBV5-6 to TRBJ2-4; D possibly matches TRBD1 or TRBD2 (5 bases each). Germline-derived CDR1 and CDR2 are SGHDT and YYEEEE. V gave up 1 base and J gave up 1 base, with 6 bases separating them. The CDR3 spans 14 residues. CDR3 in amino acids: CASSLWGAKNIQYF. The CDR3 DNA is TGTGCCAGCAGCTTGTGGGGGGCCAAAAACATTCAGTACTTC. Full variable domain (missing parts from reference TRBV5-6 and TRBJ2-4): DAGVTQSPTHLIKTRGQQVTLRCSPKSGHDTVSWYQQALGQGPQFIFQYYEEEERQRGNFPDRFSGHQFPNYSSELNVNALLLGDSALYLCASSLWGAKNIQYFGAGTRLSVL.

The chain couples TRBV7-8 to TRBJ2-1, with TRBD1 as a possible D gene (7 bases). CDR1 SGHVS and CDR2 FQNEAQ come from the germline V gene. V was shortened by 2 bases and J by 4 bases, with 15 bases between the two germline ends. The CDR3 extends over 16 amino acids. The CDR3 region has the DNA TGTGCCAGCAGCTTAAGGTGGCGGGGACAGTACAATGAGCAGTTCTTC. This encodes CASSLRWRGQYNEQFF.

The gene calls are TRBV6-6 and TRBJ1-5; 7 bases match TRBD1. Trimming cost V 5 bases and J 0 bases; bases outside gene matches: 7. CDR1 and CDR2 from the germline V gene are MNHNY and SVGAGI (reference sequence). The CDR3 sequence is 16 residues long. The CDR3 nucleotides are TGTGCCAGCAGTACCCGGGGGACAGTTAGCAATCAGCCCCAGCATTTT. The encoded protein is CASSTRGTVSNQPQHF.

This chain joins TRBV11-2 and TRBJ2-2, with 7 bases fitting TRBD2. This CDR3 is built from 18 residues. Germline V gene lookup returns CDR1 SGHAT and CDR2 FQNNGV. With V trimmed by 2 bases and J by 6 bases, 15 bases remained unmatched. The DNA of the CDR3 is TGTGCCAGCAGCTTAAGGGGTGGAGCGAACGGGGGGTCCGGGGAGCTGTTTTTT. The encoded protein is CASSLRGGANGGSGELFF.

The chain recombines TRBV4-3 with TRBJ2-2, with D maybe TRBD1 (6 bases). Germline V gene lookup returns CDR1 LGHNA and CDR2 YSLEER. The CDR3 loop spans 14 amino acids. Deletions cut 1 base from V and 5 bases from J, with 8 bases between. The CDR3 DNA is TGCGCCAGCAGCCAAGGAGGGGGTACCGGGGAGCTGTTTTTT. The encoded protein is CASSQGGGTGELFF.

On this clone: One junction end disagrees with the germline gene, perhaps due to a read error. The V gene is TRBV9, the J gene TRBJ2-5, with D possibly being TRBD2 (7 bases). The CDR3 sequence is 16 residues long. Germline assignment: CDR1 SGDLS and CDR2 YYNGEE. The CDR3 DNA reads TGTGCCAGCACCGTACCCCCCCGGGGGGCCCAGGAGACCCAGTACTTC. It is translated as CASTVPPRGAQETQYF.

This sequence joins TRBV5-1 and TRBJ2-3; a weak D match, TRBD1 (6 bases). The CDR3 sequence is 16 residues long. Germline V lookup: CDR1 SGHRS, CDR2 YFSETQ. V was clipped by 0 bases and J by 0 bases, with 11 bases between them. CDR3 in DNA: TGCGCCAGCAGCTTGGACAGGGCAGCTAGCACAGATACGCAGTATTTT. Protein product: CASSLDRAASTDTQYF.

The chain is built from TRBV30 and TRBJ2-7; TRBD2 agrees at 11 bases. Germline V gives CDR1 GTSNPN, CDR2 SVGIG (reference sequence). This CDR3 comprises 18 residues. V lost 2 bases to trimming and J lost 2 bases; unmatched junction nucleotides: 14. The CDR3 sequence is CAWSPFLRLAGRAYEQYF. The CDR3 DNA reads as TGTGCCTGGAGTCCGTTCCTCAGACTAGCGGGACGCGCCTACGAGCAGTACTTC.

The CDR3 DNA is TGTGCCAGCAGCTTAGCGGTGGGTTATGCGGGGCAGTACAATGAGCAGTTCTTC. Its translation: CASSLAVGYAGQYNEQFF. J is TRBJ2-1 and V is TRBV7-6, with D possibly matching TRBD2 (6 bases). Germline values: CDR1 SGHVS, CDR2 FNYEAQ. This CDR3 has 18 amino acids. With 0 bases removed from V and 4 bases from J, the gap between germline ends came to 19 bases.

The rearrangement links TRBV6-5 to TRBJ2-7; TRBD2 is a possible D gene (5 bases). The germline gives CDR1 MNHEY, CDR2 SVGAGI. Trimming left V 7 bases short and J 0 bases short, with 13 bases between. The CDR3 loop spans 14 amino acids. The CDR3 nucleotides are TGTGCCAGCACCCGAGTGGGGAGCTCCTACGAGCAGTACTTC. Amino acid sequence: CASTRVGSSYEQYF.

The rearrangement joins TRBV5-6 to TRBJ2-1; the D gene is possibly TRBD2 (6 bases). The CDR3 sequence is 15 residues long. Trimming left V 5 bases short and J 2 bases short, with 14 bases between. Germline V gene lookup returns CDR1 SGHDT and CDR2 YYEEEE. The CDR3 DNA follows: TGTGCCAGCAGTAGACCGGGACTCCCCTACAATGAGCAGTTCTTC. It translates to CASSRPGLPYNEQFF. The variable domain in full, with the rest retrieved from reference TRBV5-6 and TRBJ2-1, is DAGVTQSPTHLIKTRGQQVTLRCSPKSGHDTVSWYQQALGQGPQFIFQYYEEEERQRGNFPDRFSGHQFPNYSSELNVNALLLGDSALYLCASSRPGLPYNEQFFGPGTRLTVL.

V is TRBV9 and J is TRBJ2-2; TRBD2 agrees at 10 bases. This CDR3 contains 15 residues. The junction had 3 bases not matched to a gene; V was cut back by 0 bases and J by 7 bases. Germline CDR1 and CDR2: SGDLS and YYNGEE. Here the CDR3 reads CASSVGTSGGGELFF. The CDR3 nucleotides read TGTGCCAGCAGCGTAGGGACTAGCGGCGGCGGGGAGCTGTTTTTT.

This clone was seen a single time. The chain joins TRBV7-6 to TRBJ1-3; 10 positions match TRBD1. CDR3 size: 16 residues. Trimming at V came to 5 bases and at J to 1 base, leaving 5 bases not matched to a gene. Germline V gives CDR1 SGHVS, CDR2 FNYEAQ. The CDR3 DNA reads TGTGCCAGCAGCAGGGGACAGGGGATTTCTGGAAACACCATATATTTT. It translates to CASSRGQGISGNTIYF.

The chain employs TRBV11-3 and TRBJ2-7, with D possibly being TRBD1 (6 bases). The CDR3 sequence is 15 residues long. V was trimmed by 4 bases and J by 0 bases, leaving 13 bases between them. Looked up from germline, CDR1 is SGHNT and CDR2 is YENEEA. CDR3 DNA: TGTGCCAGCAGCTCACTACAGGGTATCTCCTACGAGCAGTACTTC. This sequence encodes CASSSLQGISYEQYF.

The chain combines TRBV6-5 with TRBJ2-5; D is uncertain. CDR1 and CDR2 from the germline V gene are MNHEY and SVGAGI. V gave up 0 bases and J gave up 5 bases, with 13 bases separating them. CDR3 length: 15 residues. CDR3 in DNA: TGTGCCAGCAGTTACTCGGCGTTGATAGGGGAGACCCAGTACTTC. It specifies CASSYSALIGETQYF.

The V and J genes are TRBV27 and TRBJ1-6; 7 bases agree with TRBD1. The CDR3 consists of 17 residues. Trimming removed 5 bases from V and 2 bases from J; junction bases left unmatched: 9. Germline V gene lookup returns CDR1 MNHEY and CDR2 SMNVEV (reference sequence). CDR3: CASSPGGGLPYNSPLHF. CDR3 nucleotides: TGTGCCAGCAGTCCAGGGGGGGGGCTGCCCTATAATTCACCCCTCCACTTT.

The chain joins TRBV19 to TRBJ1-2; no clear D gene. With 3 bases removed from V and 1 base from J, the gap between germline ends came to 12 bases. The CDR3 sequence is 15 residues long. From germline, CDR1 is LNHDA and CDR2 SQIVND (reference sequence). The CDR3 reads CASSIEGYGNYGYTF. Written as DNA, the CDR3 is TGTGCCAGTAGTATTGAGGGTTATGGTAACTATGGCTACACCTTC.

The chain carries TRBV24-1 and TRBJ1-1, with 7 bases identical to TRBD1. Germline V lookup: CDR1 KGHDR, CDR2 SFDVKD. Trimming removed 7 bases from V and 1 base from J; junction bases left unmatched: 2. CDR3 length: 13 residues. The CDR3 bases are TGTGCCACCAGCCGACAGGGGAACACTGAAGCTTTCTTT. It specifies CATSRQGNTEAFF.